This T cell receptor (beta chain) was captured by sequencing in a study of T-cell memory formation after mild COVID-19. At the level of the study: Largely donor-specific TCR clusters were found. Points from the study as a whole: Day 15 to 85 contracting clones showed balanced CD4/CD8; day 15 to 37 expanders favored CD4+. Those CD4+ clones that contracted were mainly in CM and EM (CD8+ ones in EMRA).

5'RACE, which relied on constant-segment primers, yielded TCR alpha and TCR beta cDNA libraries carrying sample barcodes and UMIs. TCRdb re-derived calls from the 5' RACE reads in MiXCR, one entry per CDR3 protein. The data show roughly 160,000 distinct CDR3 sequences, approximately 10% seen once. This CDR3 region has 15 residues. Per the germline V gene, CDR1 is SGHVS and CDR2 is FQNEAQ. Trimming left V 4 bases short and J 1 base short, with 13 bases between. In this sample, this clonotype turned up many times. Its antigen remains unidentified. Sequenced input: PBMCs or a T cell subset sorted from them (not recorded which). This sequence originates from a man between 18 and 29 years old who had mild COVID-19 (a few samples of this study predate the infection). Cell type and time point are not known. This chain links TRBV7-8 with TRBJ1-1; a weak D match, TRBD1 (6 bases). The CDR3 DNA reads TGTGCCAGCAGCTCCCTACAGGGTCCGAACACTGAAGCTTTCTTT. Encoded protein: CASSSLQGPNTEAFF. The whole variable domain, remainder taken from reference TRBV7-8 and TRBJ1-1, is GAGVSQSPRYKVAKRGQDVALRCDPISGHVSLFWYQQALGQGPEFLTYFQNEAQLDKSGLPSDRFFAERPEGSVSTLKIQRTQQEDSAVYLCASSSLQGPNTEAFFGQGTRLTVV.